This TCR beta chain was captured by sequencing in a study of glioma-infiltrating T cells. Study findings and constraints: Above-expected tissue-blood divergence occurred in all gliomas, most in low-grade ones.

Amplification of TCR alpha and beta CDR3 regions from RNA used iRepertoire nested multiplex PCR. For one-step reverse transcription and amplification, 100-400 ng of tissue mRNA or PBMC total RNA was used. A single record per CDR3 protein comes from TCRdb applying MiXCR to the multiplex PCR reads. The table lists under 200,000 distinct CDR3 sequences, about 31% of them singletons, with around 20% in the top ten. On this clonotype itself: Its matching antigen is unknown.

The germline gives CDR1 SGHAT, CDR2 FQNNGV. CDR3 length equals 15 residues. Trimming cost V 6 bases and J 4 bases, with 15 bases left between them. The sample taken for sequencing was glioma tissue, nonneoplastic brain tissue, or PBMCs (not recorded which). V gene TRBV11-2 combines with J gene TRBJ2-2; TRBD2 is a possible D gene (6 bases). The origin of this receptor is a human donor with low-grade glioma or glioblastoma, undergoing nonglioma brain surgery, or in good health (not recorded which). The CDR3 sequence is CASSLTLAITGELFF. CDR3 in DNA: TGTGCCAGCAGTCTTACGCTAGCGATCACCGGGGAGCTGTTTTTT. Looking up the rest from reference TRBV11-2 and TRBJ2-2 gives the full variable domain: EAGVAQSPRYKIIEKRQSVAFWCNPISGHATLYWYQQILGQGPKLLIQFQNNGVVDDSQLPKDRFSAERLKGVDSTLKIQPAKLEDSAVYLCASSLTLAITGELFFGEGSRLTVL.